Described below is a single T cell receptor beta chain sequence and its context. Its specificity is not known. Assay: immunoSEQ multiplex PCR; the TCRdb copy retains only in-frame clones and omits some. The table has fewer than 25,000 clones, about 86% seen once. The data were obtained in a study of T cells in localized non-small cell lung cancer. Points from the study as a whole: Adjacent lung exhibited a median of 57 among the 100 most abundant tumor clones. It was uninvolved adjacent lung that showed the highest T cell clonality, exceeding tumor. Those with higher blood T cell density had longer overall survival.

The sample here was peripheral blood, taken before any cancer treatment. This sequence was found in a woman between 40 and 69 years old with stage I lung adenocarcinoma.

CDR3 DNA: TGCAGCGTTGCACAGATGAGCAATCAGCCCCAGCATTTT. It encodes CSVAQMSNQPQHF. The J gene is TRBJ1-5, the V gene TRBV29-1; unclear D gene. CDR1 is SQVTM and CDR2 is ANQGSEA in the germline V gene. V was trimmed by 4 bases and J by 1 base, leaving 8 bases between them. The CDR3 is 13 residues long.